This T cell receptor beta chain was obtained from a study of blood T cell repertoires in COVID-19. Overall study: Specimens from acute and convalescent COVID-19 originated in the United States, Italy and Spain. PBMCs, B-cell-depleted T cells, or T cells were the source of the cDNA or gDNA that made up the material.

In the original processing: By means of reference gene primer amplification, nucleated cell counts were estimated. Sequenced by immunoSEQ multiplex PCR; TCRdb stores in-frame clones only, minus some. That table is the source of V, J and clone size, and D and trimming were worked out from the DNA. The data show tens of thousands of clones, around 90% seen once. V shed 4 bases and J 2 bases; nucleotides not matched to a gene: 7. The CDR3 sequence is 15 residues long. CDR1 and CDR2 from the germline V gene are SGHKS and YYEKEE (reference sequence). The source material was peripheral blood. The origin of this receptor is a woman in her seventies with acute or convalescent COVID-19. The chain carries TRBV5-5 and TRBJ2-7; 9 positions match TRBD2. The CDR3 coding sequence is TGTGCCAGCAGCCATGGCCCTAGCGGGACCTACGAGCAGTACTTC. This codes for CASSHGPSGTYEQYF.